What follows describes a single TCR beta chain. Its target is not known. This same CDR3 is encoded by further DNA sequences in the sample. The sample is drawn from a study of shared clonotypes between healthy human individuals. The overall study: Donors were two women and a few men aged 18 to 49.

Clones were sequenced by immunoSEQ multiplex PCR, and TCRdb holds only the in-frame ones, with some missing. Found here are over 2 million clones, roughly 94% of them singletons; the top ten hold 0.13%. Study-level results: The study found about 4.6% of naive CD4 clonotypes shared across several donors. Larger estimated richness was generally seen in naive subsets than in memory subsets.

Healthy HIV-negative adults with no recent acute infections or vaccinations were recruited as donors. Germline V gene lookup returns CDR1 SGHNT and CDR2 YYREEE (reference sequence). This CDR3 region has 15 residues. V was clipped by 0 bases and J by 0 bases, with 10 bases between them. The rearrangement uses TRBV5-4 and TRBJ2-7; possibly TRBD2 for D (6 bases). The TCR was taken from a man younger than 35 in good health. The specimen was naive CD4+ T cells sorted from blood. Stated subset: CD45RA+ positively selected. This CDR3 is CASSLAGGASYEQYF. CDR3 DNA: TGTGCCAGCAGCTTGGCCGGCGGGGCCTCCTACGAGCAGTACTTC.